The 9 T cell receptor beta chains given below trace back to one sample, sequenced in a study of blood T cell repertoires in COVID-19. Sequencing used immunoSEQ multiplex PCR; TCRdb keeps in-frame clones, though not all of them. In the table there are tens of thousands of clones, 70% to 80% of which are singletons. What was sequenced was peripheral blood. The receptors were sampled from a man between 65 and 80 years old with COVID-19, enrolled during active disease.

The rearrangement joins TRBV19 to TRBJ1-3; 8 nucleotides align to TRBD1. Germline V lookup: CDR1 LNHDA, CDR2 SQIVND (reference sequence). The CDR3 runs 15 residues. V trimming: 5 bases; J trimming: 4 bases; junction bases outside the gene matches: 7. The CDR3 region is CASSEGTGLGNTIYF. CDR3 bases: TGTGCCAGTAGTGAAGGGACAGGCCTCGGAAACACCATATATTTT.

This chain connects TRBV28 to TRBJ2-1; 10 bases are a match to TRBD1. Trimming at V came to 5 bases and at J to 8 bases, leaving 15 bases not matched to a gene. CDR3 length: 17 amino acids. Per the germline V gene, CDR1 is MDHEN and CDR2 is SYDVKM. The CDR3 loop is CASSSPLGTGVFYEQFF. In nucleotides, the CDR3 is TGTGCCAGCAGTAGTCCCTTAGGGACAGGGGTCTTTTATGAGCAGTTCTTC.

The CDR3 DNA reads TGTGCCAGCAGCTTAGTGGAGGTTGCGACCACTGAAGCTTTCTTT. The encoded protein is CASSLVEVATTEAFF. The chain combines TRBV7-2 with TRBJ1-1; D is undetermined. Trimming removed 1 base from V and 4 bases from J, with 13 bases in between. This CDR3 is built from 15 residues. Germline values: CDR1 SGHTA, CDR2 FQGNSA.

This sequence joins TRBV5-1 and TRBJ2-1; 10 nucleotides line up with TRBD2. The CDR3 is made up of 15 amino acids. V was pared by 5 bases and J by 4 bases, with 6 bases of the junction left unmatched. Germline-derived CDR1 and CDR2 are SGHRS and YFSETQ. In nucleotides, the CDR3 is TGCGCCAGCAGTTATACTAGCGGGGCTTACAATGAGCAGTTCTTC. This gives the protein CASSYTSGAYNEQFF.

This clone was observed a single time. V and J are TRBV9 and TRBJ1-1; D may be TRBD1 (5 bases). The CDR3 is made up of 16 amino acids. Trimming cost V 0 bases and J 4 bases, with 16 bases left between them. CDR1 is SGDLS and CDR2 is YYNGEE in the germline V gene. The CDR3 region has the DNA TGTGCCAGCAGCGTAGATCAAGGGGCGACTGGCACTGAAGCTTTCTTT. It translates to CASSVDQGATGTEAFF.

This clone appeared a few times. The V call is TRBV28, the J call TRBJ1-3; the D gene is possibly TRBD1 (6 bases). CDR3 length equals 14 residues. The germline V and J ends were trimmed by 3 bases and 3 bases, with 9 bases remaining between them. Germline V gene lookup returns CDR1 MDHEN and CDR2 SYDVKM. CDR3 sequence (DNA): TGTGCCAGCAGTTTGGCAGGGGTTGGAAACACCATATATTTT. Translating it yields CASSLAGVGNTIYF.

This clone has a count of ten or more. The CDR3 DNA sequence: TGTGCCAGCAGTGGGCTGGGGACAGGGGGCAGCAATCAGCCCCAGCATTTT. Translating gives CASSGLGTGGSNQPQHF. The V and J genes are TRBV6-1 and TRBJ1-5; TRBD1 matches 12 bases. In germline, CDR1 is MNHNS, CDR2 SASEGT. Trimming cost V 4 bases and J 1 base; bases outside gene matches: 5. This CDR3 has 17 amino acids.

CDR3 sequence: CASSLRWGAYEQYF. The CDR3 DNA follows: TGTGCCAGCAGTTTACGGTGGGGGGCCTACGAGCAGTACTTC. The rearrangement links TRBV28 to TRBJ2-7; maybe TRBD2 (6 bases). V lost 2 bases to trimming and J lost 2 bases, with 10 bases between them. Germline V gene sequence: CDR1 MDHEN, CDR2 SYDVKM. This CDR3 is 14 amino acids long.

The chain links TRBV5-8 to TRBJ1-1; 7 bases agree with TRBD1. V lost 6 bases, J lost 1 base, and 6 bases stayed unmatched. CDR3 length: 14 residues. Germline CDR1 is SGHTS and CDR2 is YDEGEE. The CDR3 region is CASTSRDRNTEAFF. CDR3 nucleotides: TGTGCCAGCACCTCCAGGGACAGGAACACTGAAGCTTTCTTT.